This T cell receptor (beta chain) was profiled in a study of cytomegalovirus exposure and HLA in healthy donors (dated by TCRdb to the late 2010s). As for the study more broadly: According to an earlier analysis of several hundred of the donors, about 180 million T cells yielded 117 million unique TCR beta sequences and roughly 280 Gb of sequence data. Roughly 300 gigabases of sequencing data and approximately 91 million unique TCR sequences made up an early release that covered several hundred HLA-typed donors. Of the roughly 400 genotyped donors, less than 90% were placed in the genetic ancestry cluster associated with self-reported Caucasian donors. The study aimed to test whether signatures of past pathogen exposure could be identified by cataloging public T cell receptors. Using immunosequencing, the study profiled T cell repertoires from fewer than 850 subjects and related those repertoires to cytomegalovirus serostatus. Along with the roughly 670-subject first cohort, a separate validation cohort of over a hundred different subjects was used. High-throughput TCR immunosequencing, statistical association of individual TCRs with disease status, and machine learning were combined to predict cytomegalovirus infection status. A later analysis re-examined previously published TCR beta repertoires from about 670 donors and added high-resolution HLA genotyping to investigate patterns of TCR occurrence. Rather than drawing on any new phenotypic data, the later analysis identified candidate immune exposures from TCR beta sequences and the way those sequences occurred across donors. An earlier analysis of fewer than 700 of the donors applied high-throughput TCR beta sequencing to assess whether each TCR beta V gene segment acted as functional or pseudogenic. Donor age, sex, ethnicity and CMV serostatus were compiled together with the repertoire data. A later genetic analysis used genome-wide SNP genotypes for about 60% of the 666 donors, treating that subset as a discovery cohort. Every repertoire in the discovery cohort had been generated on one and the same sequencing platform. HLA typing covered class I and class II loci at four-digit resolution. Typing coverage varied by locus: 629-630 donors for A, B, C, DRB1 and DQB1; some 520 for DQA1; nearly 610 for DPA1; around 450 for DPB1. Because of strong linkage in the cohort, roughly five DR-DQ haplotypes were treated as single units for association and clustering. Among around 400 genotyped donors of the cohort, an average of roughly 240,000 unique TCR beta nucleotide sequences were sequenced per donor, roughly a sixth of them non-productive. The investigation overall reported the following: According to a later analysis, parvovirus B19, influenza, CMV and Epstein-Barr virus appeared linked to several top co-occurrence clusters. According to the authors, the approach could potentially be generalized to other disease states and immunological phenotypes. In a later analysis, the rate of TCR association differed among HLA loci, with DRB1 alleles having the most associated TCRs and HLA-C alleles having the fewest. In vitro tests confirmed that a few of the cytomegalovirus-associated TCR beta chains recognize cytomegalovirus antigens. An association between a missense DCLRE1C variant and V-gene and J-gene trimming of TCR beta chains was found in a later genetic analysis and replicated in an independent cohort. A later analysis associated 16,951 TCR beta sequences with specific HLA alleles at a false discovery rate of 0.05. The classifier was reported to diagnose cytomegalovirus status with high specificity and sensitivity in both the original and validation cohorts. A further reported finding was that TCR beta sequences accurately predicted the HLA-A and HLA-B alleles for most subjects in the first cohort. The 87-base-pair reads could not distinguish some IMGT-functional V segments, including TRBV6-2 and TRBV6-3, so those segments were excluded. Only TCR beta chains were sequenced in this cohort, and the absence of alpha or paired-chain data limited detectable features. Compared with the approximately 700-donor mean, donors in an Asian-associated ancestry cluster had fewer N-insertions in productive TCRs, according to a later genetic analysis. Compared with equally common non-associated chains, HLA-associated TCR beta chains in a later analysis were more clonally expanded and had lower generation probabilities. For the cohort, immune exposure information was limited to CMV serostatus. Most CMV-associated TCR beta chains appeared to be HLA-restricted in a later analysis, and the HLA associations seemed to be driven largely by CMV exposure. In the study, some 160 TCR beta chains were listed as associated with cytomegalovirus. Most TCR sequences were observed very rarely across donors, whereas some public TCRs were present in many individuals. A group of highly shared sequence variants was considered likely to be a technical artifact of the sequencing pipeline. Roughly 15 rarely observed V segments, including chromosome 9 orphons, were excluded from the earlier analysis of approximately 600 of the donors because counts were too low. Broadly in line with IMGT annotations, most TCR beta V segments showed up in productive rearrangements about 87% or about 30% of the time in an earlier analysis of several hundred of the donors. Linkage disequilibrium might explain the correlated functional status among segregating V segments, but an unknown experimental factor could not be ruled out. Because HLA typing was missing for some donors at each locus, association tests included only the typed subset. When HLA alleles, especially DR and DQ, strongly co-occurred, TCR associations were difficult to assign to individual alleles. Sequencing depth was assumed to be roughly uniform across donors in the presence/absence analyses, though that assumption may not hold.

In total, over 600 healthy bone marrow donors made up the cohort. At the time of sampling, all cohort members were nominally healthy, though unrecorded immune exposures were likely present. The donor tested CMV seropositive and was one of the 289 seropositive cohort members. Every donor gave a peripheral blood sample, and the peripheral blood mononuclear cells from that sample were used for TCR beta sequencing. The Qiagen DNeasy Blood Extraction Kit was used to extract genomic DNA from the blood cell samples. From its cysteine to its phenylalanine, the CDR3 spans 18 amino acids. Solely the CDR3 DNA is kept, with 54 bases framed from the first base. V is pruned by 0 bases and J by 0 bases, leaving 8 bases of the junction without a gene match. Sequences SGHNT (CDR1) and YYREEE (CDR2) are obtained from the germline V gene (reference sequence). This clone was recorded many times. What antigen it recognizes has not been identified. Per-nucleotide qualities are absent, and no much larger clonotype sits a single base away.

The receptor library was made with the immunoSEQ multiplex PCR assay. For the multiplex PCR, a mixture combining 60 forward primers for TCR Vbeta segments and 13 reverse primers for TCR Jbeta segments was used. The CDR3 region of rearranged TCR beta genes was amplified from genomic DNA by a multiplex PCR assay. The amplified TCR beta libraries were sequenced on the Illumina HiSeq System as 87-base-pair reads. Per the source publication's procedure: A later analysis tallied 70 million to 100 million unique TCR beta chains across the roughly 610 repertoires, and about 12 million of those chains were shared by two or more donors. Raw reads were error-corrected and collapsed into unique sequences with a nearest-neighbor algorithm that merged closely related sequences to remove PCR and sequencing errors. CDR3 sequences were aligned to IMGT reference sequences to assign V, D and J gene segments. For a sequence to be retained, a match of at least six nucleotides was required to both a V gene segment and a J gene segment. Rearrangements were classified as productive when the CDR3 lacked stop codons and remained in frame with V and J, and all other rearrangements were classified as non-productive. CDR3 was defined by IMGT convention, running from the second conserved V-encoded cysteine to the conserved J-encoded phenylalanine. In an earlier analysis of more than 550 of the donors, sequences lacking an unambiguous match to a single V gene segment were excluded. An earlier analysis of approximately 590 of the donors called V segments functional above 56.7% productive rearrangements and segregating when the between-donor standard deviation exceeded 5%. To diagnose cytomegalovirus status from the catalog of TCR beta chain sequences, a statistical classification framework was built. A later analysis assigned V and J genes by comparing TCR nucleotide sequences with IMGT/GENE-DB human TR gene sequences. Using the TCRdist pipeline, a later analysis assigned CDR3 sequences along with most-parsimonious VDJ recombination scenarios. In a later analysis, every TCR beta chain was defined by the combination of its CDR3 amino acid sequence and its V-gene family, and reads without a unique V-gene family were dropped. In a later analysis, 500 to 650 highly shared, low-generation-probability nucleotide sequences were removed to address suspected cross-contamination and a sequencing artifact. For each public chain, a later analysis derived a clonal expansion index from normalized ranks of inferred template counts within each repertoire. Generation probabilities in a later analysis came from a VDJ recombination model fitted to out-of-frame rearrangements, and those results were checked against IGoR. In a later analysis, TCR-TCR, TCR-HLA and TCR-CMV co-occurrence was scored with hypergeometric tests, and a repertoire-size bias correction was applied to TCR pairs. To estimate false discovery rates, a later analysis permuted the HLA or CMV assignments 20 times. In a later analysis, co-occurring TCRs were grouped using DBSCAN, and TCRdist sequence similarity was added for clustering within HLA-allele-positive subsets. Co-occurrence clustering excluded repertoires with fewer than 30,000 or more than 120,000 public chains, plus five with anomalous nucleotide sharing. What TCRdb holds here is the immuneACCESS table cut down to in-frame rearrangements. Part of the clones is not present; checked against another copy, under half of the missing clones reflect an unresolved V gene, and the others are unexplained. V and J calls and clone size follow that table, whereas D and trimming were derived from the DNA. The sample includes about 130,000 clones, with 17% observed a single time. 2.9% of the sample is taken by the ten largest.

The sequence is built from TRBV5-4 and TRBJ2-1, with 8 bases in between that match TRBD2. This TCR came from a female donor in good health and CMV-seropositive. Sequencing was done on a sample of PBMCs. The CDR3 has the sequence CASSLAGSGGGSYNEQFF. The DNA reads as follows: TGTGCCAGCAGCTTGGCCGGGAGCGGGGGAGGCTCCTACAATGAGCAGTTCTTC.